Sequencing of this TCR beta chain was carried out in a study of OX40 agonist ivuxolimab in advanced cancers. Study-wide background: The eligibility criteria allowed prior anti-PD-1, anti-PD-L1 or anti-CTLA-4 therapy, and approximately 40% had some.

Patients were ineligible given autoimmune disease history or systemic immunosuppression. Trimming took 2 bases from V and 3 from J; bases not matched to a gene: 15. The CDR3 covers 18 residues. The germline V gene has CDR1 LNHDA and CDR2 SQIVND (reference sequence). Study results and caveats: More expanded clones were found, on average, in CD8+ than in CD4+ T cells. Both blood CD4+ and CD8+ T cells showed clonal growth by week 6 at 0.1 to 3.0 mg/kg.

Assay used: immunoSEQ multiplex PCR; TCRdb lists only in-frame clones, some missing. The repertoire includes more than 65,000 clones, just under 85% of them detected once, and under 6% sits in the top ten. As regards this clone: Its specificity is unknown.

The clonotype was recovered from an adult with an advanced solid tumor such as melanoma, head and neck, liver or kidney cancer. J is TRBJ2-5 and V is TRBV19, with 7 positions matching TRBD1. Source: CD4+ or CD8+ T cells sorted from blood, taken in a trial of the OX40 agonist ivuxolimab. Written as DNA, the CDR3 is TGTGCCAGTAGTATAATGGGGGTAACAGGGGACGGTAAAGAGACCCAGTACTTC. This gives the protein CASSIMGVTGDGKETQYF.